The subject of this entry is one TCR beta chain. This sample stems from a study of blood T cell repertoires in COVID-19. Study background: The United States, Italy and Spain provided the acute and convalescent COVID-19 samples. Nucleic acid was either cDNA or gDNA, and it came from T cells, B-cell-depleted T cells, or PBMCs.

Per the original methods: The assay estimated nucleated cells by amplifying reference gene primers. Clones were read by immunoSEQ multiplex PCR, and TCRdb kept only the in-frame ones, dropping some. That table gives V, J and clone size, and the DNA gave D and trimming. The profile covers 160,000 or so clones, with around 85% appearing a single time and approximately 4% taken by the ten largest. Trimming cost V 5 bases and J 2 bases, with 13 bases left between them. Germline CDR1 and CDR2: KGHSH and LQKENI. The CDR3 runs 15 residues. The V call is TRBV18, the J call TRBJ2-1; D is undetermined. The origin of this receptor is a woman in her 70s with acute or convalescent COVID-19. Sequencing was carried out using peripheral blood. The CDR3 region has the DNA TGTGCCAGCTCAGGGCAGCAGTTCGCCTACAATGAGCAGTTCTTC. Protein sequence: CASSGQQFAYNEQFF.